One sample yielded the 15 T cell receptor beta chains listed below, sequenced in a study of T-cell reconstitution after alpha-beta-depleted transplantation in children. A library of TCRbeta sequences, prepared with unique molecular identifiers, was generated. TCRdb independently ran MiXCR on the PCR reads; one entry per CDR3 protein. The data show approximately 290,000 distinct CDR3 sequences, roughly 10% seen once. The material sequenced was peripheral blood, taken 180 days after TCRalphabeta/CD19-depleted stem cell transplant. These receptors were obtained from a male patient between 2 and 10 years old who had a stem cell transplant for chronic granulomatous disease, so the T cells may come from the graft donor.

This clonotype was counted at least ten times. This rearrangement joins TRBV20-1 to TRBJ1-2; 9 bases match TRBD1. Germline V gene data show CDR1 as DFQATT and CDR2 as SNEGSKA (reference sequence). With 6 bases clipped from V and 5 bases from J, the junction kept 16 bases outside the gene matches. This CDR3 contains 16 residues. CDR3 loop: CSAIKPGTGIWYGYTF. The CDR3 region has the DNA TGCAGTGCCATAAAACCGGGGACAGGGATTTGGTATGGCTACACCTTC.

This clonotype has just a few counts. The chain is built from TRBV11-3 and TRBJ2-1; D is uncertain. Germline V gene data show CDR1 as SGHNT and CDR2 as YENEEA. V lost 3 bases and J lost 3, with 9 bases in between. The CDR3 runs 14 residues. CDR3 nucleotide sequence: TGTGCCAGCAGCTTCTCCGTAGGCTACAATGAGCAGTTCTTC. This gives the protein CASSFSVGYNEQFF.

Only one count was recorded for this clonotype. One junction end disagrees with the germline gene, perhaps due to a read error. The chain uses TRBV5-6 and TRBJ1-5; D is uncertain. The CDR3 contains 16 residues. The V gene's germline CDR1 is SGHDT and CDR2 YYEEEE. The CDR3 loop is CASSSSGPFSNQAQHF. The CDR3, as DNA: TGTGCCAGCAGCTCCTCGGGCCCCTTCAGCAATCAGGCCCAGCATTTT.

In its sample, this clonotype was seen many times. The V and J genes are TRBV5-6 and TRBJ1-5, with 11 bases lining up with TRBD1. This CDR3 comprises 15 residues. Germline V lookup: CDR1 SGHDT, CDR2 YYEEEE. V was clipped by 4 bases and J by 5 bases; unmatched bases: 5. CDR3 sequence: CASSRTGQGDQPQHF. DNA of the CDR3: TGTGCCAGCAGCCGGACGGGACAGGGGGATCAGCCCCAGCATTTT.

This clonotype was seen many times. The chain has TRBV6-5 and TRBJ1-6; the match to TRBD1 covers 9 bases. Trimming cost V 6 bases and J 5 bases; bases outside gene matches: 2. Germline V gives CDR1 MNHEY, CDR2 SVGAGI. The CDR3 covers 14 residues. The CDR3 sequence is CASSRQGDNSPLHF. CDR3 DNA: TGTGCCAGCAGCCGACAGGGGGATAATTCACCCCTCCACTTT.

Many counts were recorded for this clonotype. The J gene is TRBJ1-1, the V gene TRBV19, with 9 bases that match TRBD1. Germline V lookup: CDR1 LNHDA, CDR2 SQIVND (reference sequence). The CDR3 consists of 15 residues. V shed 5 bases, J shed 1 base, and the junction held 5 bases outside the gene matches. CDR3 residues: CASSLGTGRNTEAFF. CDR3 nucleotides: TGTGCCAGTAGTCTCGGGACAGGGCGGAACACTGAAGCTTTCTTT.

Worth noting for this clonotype: A clone one base away is much larger, so this may be a read error. The chain links TRBV7-9 to TRBJ2-5; D may be TRBD1 or TRBD2 (7 bases each). Trimming cost V 4 bases and J 5 bases, with 17 bases left between them. Germline lookup yields CDR1 SEHNR and CDR2 FQNEAQ (reference sequence). There are 15 residues in the CDR3. CDR3 coding DNA: TGTGCCAGCAGCTGGAGGGGAGGGGGCGCGGAGACCCAGTACTTC. The encoded protein is CASSWRGGGAETQYF.

The rearrangement joins TRBV24-1 to TRBJ2-3; the match to TRBD2 covers 7 bases. CDR3 size: 16 residues. V shed 4 bases, J shed 5 bases, and the junction held 11 bases outside the gene matches. Germline CDR1 reads KGHDR; CDR2 reads SFDVKD. CDR3 residues: CATSDPYEIAGDTQYF. In DNA form, the CDR3 reads TGTGCCACCAGTGACCCCTATGAGATAGCGGGAGATACGCAGTATTTT.

This clonotype was counted ten times or more. The J gene is TRBJ2-7, the V gene TRBV6-1, with D possibly TRBD2 on 5 matching bases. There are 15 residues in the CDR3. V was trimmed by 6 bases and J by 5 bases, leaving 20 bases between them. CDR1 and CDR2 from the germline V gene are MNHNS and SASEGT. The CDR3 reads CASSPHSGNHNEQYF. The CDR3 DNA is TGTGCCAGCAGCCCGCATTCGGGGAACCATAACGAGCAGTACTTC.

This clonotype was found many times. CDR3 protein: CSVVAGGMYEQYF. In nucleotides, the CDR3 is TGCAGCGTTGTGGCCGGGGGGATGTACGAGCAGTACTTC. The chain carries TRBV29-1 and TRBJ2-7; 7 nucleotides agree with TRBD2. The length of the CDR3 is 13 residues. The V segment lost 4 bases and the J segment 4 bases; nucleotides outside the gene matches: 7. Germline assignment: CDR1 SQVTM and CDR2 ANQGSEA.

This clonotype was counted at least ten times. The gene calls are TRBV27 and TRBJ2-2; tentatively, D is TRBD2 (7 bases). The CDR3 has 14 residues. Germline V lookup: CDR1 MNHEY, CDR2 SMNVEV (reference sequence). V was pared by 8 bases and J by 4 bases, with 14 bases between. The CDR3 DNA follows: TGTGCCAGCTCCTTCCGGGGGGCCACCGGGGAGCTGTTTTTT. This codes for CASSFRGATGELFF.

On this clonotype: A much larger clone lies one base from this, so it may be a read error. J is TRBJ1-2 and V is TRBV29-1, with TRBD1 matching 8 bases. This CDR3 comprises 12 residues. Germline lookup yields CDR1 SQVTM and CDR2 ANQGSEA. CDR3: CSVQGADYGYAF. The CDR3 DNA sequence: TGCAGCGTCCAGGGGGCCGACTATGGCTACGCCTTC.

The CDR3 here is CASKGGGVYGYTF. CDR3 coding DNA: TGTGCCAGTAAAGGGGGAGGGGTCTATGGCTACACCTTC. The rearrangement links TRBV19 to TRBJ1-2; D might be TRBD1 (6 bases). The germline V gene encodes CDR1 LNHDA and CDR2 SQIVND (reference sequence). CDR3 length: 13 residues. The V end lost 7 bases, the J end lost 4 bases, and 13 bases lay between the germline ends.

This clonotype was seen repeatedly, ten times or more. V usage is TRBV6-1 and J usage is TRBJ1-6, with no clear D. Per the germline V gene, CDR1 is MNHNS and CDR2 is SASEGT. CDR3 size: 13 residues. Trimming cost V 1 base and J 6 bases, with 4 bases left between them. The CDR3 sequence: CASSEDLNSPLHF. The CDR3, as DNA: TGTGCCAGCAGTGAAGATCTTAATTCACCCCTCCACTTT.

In this sample, this clonotype turned up many times. The chain links TRBV6-2 or TRBV6-3 to TRBJ2-2, with D perhaps TRBD2 (5 bases). This CDR3 has 16 residues. From germline, CDR1 is MNHEY and CDR2 SVGEGT. V was cut by 4 bases and J by 2 bases, with 14 bases left in between. Written as DNA, the CDR3 is TGTGCCAGCAGTTCGCGAGCGGAGCTAAACACCGGGGAGCTGTTTTTT. Protein sequence: CASSSRAELNTGELFF.